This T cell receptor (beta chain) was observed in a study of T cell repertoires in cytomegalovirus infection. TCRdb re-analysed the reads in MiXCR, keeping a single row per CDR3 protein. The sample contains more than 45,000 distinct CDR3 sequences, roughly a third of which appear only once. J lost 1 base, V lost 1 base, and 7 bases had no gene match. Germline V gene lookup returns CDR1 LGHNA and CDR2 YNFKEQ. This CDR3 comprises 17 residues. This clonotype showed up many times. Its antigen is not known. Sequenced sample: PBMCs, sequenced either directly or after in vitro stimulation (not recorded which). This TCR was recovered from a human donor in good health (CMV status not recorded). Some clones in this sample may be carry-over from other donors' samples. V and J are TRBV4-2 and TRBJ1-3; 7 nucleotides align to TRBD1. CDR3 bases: TGTGCCAGCAGCCAAGGGAGGTCAGGGGGTTCTGGAAACACCATATATTTT. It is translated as CASSQGRSGGSGNTIYF.